This T cell receptor (beta chain) was obtained from a study of beta chain features in type 1 diabetes. Study overall: When patients were set against healthy donors, age, gender and cell yields were similar. Study-level results: Researchers cautioned that cDNA sequencing could over-represent cells with high TCR expression.

Isolated RNA was reverse transcribed in full, so expressed TCRB transcripts were sequenced. The data were produced by immunoSEQ multiplex PCR, yet TCRdb's version contains in-frame clones alone and is incomplete. The sample carries roughly 610,000 clones, roughly a sixth recorded once. The sample holds a few counts of this clone. Its specificity is not known. Other nucleotide sequences from this sample produce the same CDR3. The V and J ends lost 3 bases and 0 bases, in that order; junction bases with no gene match: 0. The CDR3 runs 14 residues. The V gene's germline CDR1 is SGHTA and CDR2 FQGNSA. The receptor was derived from a man between 18 and 35 years old in good health. The rearrangement joins TRBV7-2 to TRBJ1-1; 8 bases agree with TRBD1. The sample comprised naive CD4+ T cells from blood. This CDR3 reads CASSLDRVNTEAFF. CDR3 nucleotide sequence: TGTGCCAGCAGCTTGGACAGGGTGAACACTGAAGCTTTCTTT. Complete variable domain (other parts from reference TRBV7-2 and TRBJ1-1): GAGVSQSPSNKVTEKGKDVELRCDPISGHTALYWYRQSLGQGLEFLIYFQGNSAPDKSGLPSDRFSAERTGGSVSTLTIQRTQQEDSAVYLCASSLDRVNTEAFFGQGTRLTVV.